Detailed here is one TCR beta chain. This sample is drawn from a study of T cells after yellow fever vaccination. A single record per CDR3 protein comes from TCRdb applying MiXCR to the 5' RACE reads. The sample holds 120,000 or so distinct CDR3 sequences, 7.5% to 10% seen once. The CDR3 is made up of 12 amino acids. V gave up 5 bases and J gave up 4 bases, with 3 bases separating them. Sequencing used CD8+ T cells sorted from PBMCs, obtained on the day of the yellow fever booster vaccination. J is TRBJ1-6 and V is TRBV12-3 or TRBV12-4, with D uncertain. This receptor was obtained from a man between 18 and 29 years old who received the YFV17D yellow fever vaccine. CDR3 protein: CASSRYNSPLHF. CDR3 sequence (DNA): TGTGCCAGCAGTCGGTATAATTCACCCCTCCACTTT.